Below, one TCR beta chain is given with its context. Clones were sequenced by immunoSEQ multiplex PCR, and TCRdb holds only the in-frame ones, with some missing. Of about 88,000 clones in the sample, over 90% are singletons; the top ten hold roughly 9.4%. The record originates from a study of PD-L1 blockade in urothelial cancer. Study in general: Males with bladder-origin urothelial cancer constituted about 85% of the roughly 29 patients. Blood was evaluated 3 weeks (second dose) and 6 weeks after therapy began. The median T cell count in blood samples was around 150,000.

The CDR3 runs to 13 residues. Trimming removed 5 bases from V and 5 bases from J, with 12 bases in between. From germline, CDR1 is LNHDA and CDR2 SQIVND (reference sequence). The sequencing used PBMCs, collected around atezolizumab (anti-PD-L1) treatment. This TCR derives from a man in his 60s with urothelial cancer. This rearrangement joins TRBV19 to TRBJ2-5; the D gene is possibly TRBD1 (6 bases). This chain's CDR3 is CASSVQGDETQYF. CDR3 nucleotides: TGTGCCAGTAGTGTACAGGGTGATGAGACCCAGTACTTC.